This TCR beta chain was recorded in a study of shared clonotypes between healthy human individuals (dated by TCRdb to 2018 to 2020). Regarding the research as a whole: The cohort comprised a couple of women and a few men aged 18 to 49 years. To estimate repertoire size and how much clonotypes are shared between individuals, the study performed deep sequencing of blood TCR repertoires from a few healthy adults. Different laboratories and diverse techniques were used to prepare libraries and sequence TCR repertoires, to increase sequencing depth and limit assay-specific biases. For each donor, CD4 naive and CD4 memory were each run on three plates, CD8 naive on two plates, and CD8 memory on one plate. Each donor's leukapheresis produced roughly between roughly 0.94 and 9.5 billion PBMCs. Paper-wide results and their limitations: The small number of donors limited the genetic and exposure-history diversity represented. Higher generation probabilities were observed for clonotypes shared by all four sorted-subset donors than for non-shared clonotypes. Sampling was restricted to blood, and TCR repertoires in tissue are likely to differ from TCR repertoires in blood. About 5% of naive CD4, around 4% of naive CD8, around 2.3% of memory CD4, and 0.4% of memory CD8 clonotypes were shared across a few donors. Rarefaction of sorted-subset datasets indicated incomplete sequencing despite the large sequencing depth. Larger estimated clonotype richness was generally found for naive subsets than for memory subsets. Pairwise subsampling indicated that sequencing depth was expected to affect the degree of clonotype sharing among donors.

TCR CDR3 regions were amplified from genomic DNA by multiplex PCR using the deep immunoSEQ assay. Genomic DNA extracted from each cell subset was distributed evenly over all wells of several immunoSEQ 96-well plates, and each plate served as one replicate. For sorted subsets, each replicate PCR was loaded with roughly 0.2 ug genomic DNA, equivalent to roughly 30,000 T cell genomes. The purified libraries were quantified using a Qubit 3.0 fluorometer, sized with a Bioanalyzer 2100, and then quantified again using the KAPA Library Quantification kit. A separate single-read 150-cycle Illumina NextSeq 550 flow cell was used to sequence each immunoSEQ 96-well plate. The paper's data handling went like this. Because only junctional sequences without quality scores were contained in the immunoSEQ output, filtering matching that applied to full-length reads could not be performed. Sequences were annotated with PyIR, a Python wrapper for IgBLAST v1.9, using IMGT germline references to assign V/J genes and CDR3. Reads were filtered out if the reads had weak V/J assignments (E-value above 1e-6), no CDR3, stop codons, out-of-frame junctions, or ambiguous translated residues. V3J clonotypes were defined as sequences sharing the same inferred V gene, J gene, and CDR3 amino acid sequence. To compute the percentage overlap between repertoires, the number of shared unique clonotypes was divided by the size of the smaller repertoire. RTK rarefaction, the Chao1 estimator, and Recon v2.1 estimates of unobserved clonotypes were used to assess repertoire richness. Generation probabilities were computed with OLGA for all TCRbeta clonotypes obtained by the gDNA method from a few donors. Entries here come from immuneACCESS through TCRdb and include only in-frame sequences with V and J called. Some clones fail to appear in such tables; in the studies checked, an unresolved V gene covers under half of the shortfall, and the cause of the remainder is unknown. The V and J calls and the clone size are those of that table, but D and trimming were determined from the DNA. This sample lists about 2 million clones; around 96% were detected once. Roughly 1% of the sample is taken by the ten largest.

CD8 naive samples were CD45RO-negative cells positively selected for CCR7, giving a CD45RA+CCR7+ population that excluded TemRA cells. The donors were healthy, HIV-negative adults who had no recently reported acute infections or vaccinations. All donors were Caucasian adults living in Nashville, Tennessee, USA. After blood collection by leukapheresis, PBMCs were isolated using Ficoll-Histopaque density gradient centrifugation and then cryopreserved in the vapor phase of liquid nitrogen. Analytical flow cytometry was used to check the purity and quantity of each magnetically sorted T cell population. Genomic DNA was isolated from every sorted fraction and measured by UV absorbance on a Nanodrop 2000c. From its cysteine to its phenylalanine, the CDR3 spans 12 amino acids. Left in the record is the CDR3 DNA by itself, 36 bases read in frame from the first base. Based on the germline V gene, the CDR1 and CDR2 sequences are SNHLY and FYNNEI. The trim is 6 bases for V and 10 bases for J, with a gap of 13 bases between the germline ends.

As concerns this clone: The antigen this receptor binds is unknown. Per-base quality was not reported, and no clone a single base away is much larger than it.

The sequenced sample consisted of naive CD8+ T cells sorted from blood. According to the study, the label for this sample's cell subset or site signals: CD45RA+CCR7+. Recombination joined TRBV2 with TRBJ2-1, with the D gene uncertain. The origin of this receptor is a man aged 18 to 30 in good health. This receptor carries the CDR3 CASSPLESEQFF. The DNA sequence is as follows: TGTGCCAGCAGCCCACTCGAGAGCGAGCAGTTCTTC.